Included here is one T cell receptor (beta chain) sequence, with context. Its cognate antigen is unknown. Isolated RNA was reverse transcribed in full, so expressed TCRB transcripts were sequenced. The assay was immunoSEQ multiplex PCR, and TCRdb's table has in-frame clones only and misses some. This sample has 150,000 or so clones, with 11% found just once. The entry originates in a study of beta chain features in type 1 diabetes. The CDR3 runs 13 residues. Trimming shortened V by 6 bases and J by 7 bases, and 15 bases separated the two germline ends. Germline loops: CDR1 SGHTA, CDR2 FQGNSA. General study results and limits: Among type 1 diabetes patients, VDJ junctions had fewer insertions and more deletions.

This receptor was identified in a man between 18 and 35 years old in good health. The chain uses TRBV7-2 and TRBJ2-5; D is perhaps TRBD2 (5 bases). Input material: central memory CD4+ T cells from blood. This chain's CDR3 is CASRTTQDGTQYF. The CDR3 bases are TGTGCCAGCAGGACTACTCAGGACGGGACCCAGTACTTC.